This TCR beta chain stems from a study of blood T cell repertoires in COVID-19. Trimming left V 1 base short and J 2 bases short, with 8 bases between. The V gene's germline CDR1 is GTSNPN and CDR2 SVGIG (reference sequence). CDR3 length: 13 residues. Clones were read by immunoSEQ multiplex PCR, and TCRdb kept only the in-frame ones, dropping some. The sample lists hundreds of thousands of clones; 88% were seen once. This clone was recorded once. This chain links TRBV30 with TRBJ1-2; a possible D gene is TRBD1 (6 bases). This TCR derives from a woman between 45 and 65 years old with active or convalescent COVID-19. Sample: peripheral blood. CDR3 nucleotide sequence: TGTGCCTGGAGTGCAGGGGCGAACTATGGCTACACCTTC. Translated, it gives CAWSAGANYGYTF.